The rows below give T cell receptor beta chains drawn from one sample of a study of early T cells in non-severe SARS-CoV-2 infection. TCRdb redid the calling of the 5' RACE reads with MiXCR, one entry per CDR3 protein. The table has 37,000 or so distinct CDR3 sequences, around 6.1% seen once; the top ten hold 20% to 30%. The sequencing sample was made of whole blood. The receptors were sampled from an adult who was a healthcare worker with PCR-confirmed SARS-CoV-2 infection or an uninfected control (not recorded which). Each CDR3 is given with its conserved first and last residue. Each record gives: clone size, CDR3 length, J gene, V gene, CDR3 protein. Size tells how often a clone was seen (once, few, many) or the class of an expanded clone, and some rows leave it out.

size: NA
length: 15
J: TRBJ2-7
V: TRBV12-3/TRBV12-4
CDR3: CASSLSPSGSYEQYF

size: many
length: 13
J: TRBJ2-5
V: TRBV29-1
CDR3: CSVEGSRLETQYF

size: many
length: 15
J: TRBJ2-1
V: TRBV28
CDR3: CASRTGGMTYNEQFF

size: few
length: 13
J: TRBJ2-7
V: TRBV9
CDR3: CASSATQGLEQYF

size: many
length: 14
J: TRBJ1-1
V: TRBV30
CDR3: CAWSYGRRNTEAFF

size: many
length: 13
J: TRBJ1-1
V: TRBV5-6
CDR3: CASSLELNTEAFF

size: many
length: 15
J: TRBJ2-3
V: TRBV5-1
CDR3: CASSFSGGASDTQYF

size: many
length: 15
J: TRBJ2-7
V: TRBV19
CDR3: CASSIVPSGAYEQYF

size: many
length: 16
J: TRBJ2-5
V: TRBV12-3/TRBV12-4
CDR3: CASSLRSGRGIETQYF

size: many
length: 15
J: TRBJ1-2
V: TRBV12-3/TRBV12-4
CDR3: CASTLWGQTLYGYTF

size: many
length: 14
J: TRBJ2-3
V: TRBV2
CDR3: CASRAGTNTDTQYF

size: few
length: 12
J: TRBJ2-7
V: TRBV20-1
CDR3: CSVLGLGTEQYF

size: many
length: 14
J: TRBJ1-2
V: TRBV19
CDR3: CASRHRRPDYGYTF

size: many
length: 15
J: TRBJ1-6
V: TRBV6-1
CDR3: CASSERAVDNSPLHF

size: many
length: 13
J: TRBJ1-1
V: TRBV7-8
CDR3: CASSLQGVTEAFF

size: NA
length: 14
J: TRBJ2-3
V: TRBV20-1
CDR3: CSASDSGRTDTQYF

size: many
length: 15
J: TRBJ1-1
V: TRBV7-3
CDR3: CASKFFGGEDTEAFF